This passage covers 17 T cell receptor beta chains from one sample sequenced in a study of T cell changes during pregnancy in multiple sclerosis. Some clones are missing from TCRdb's copy, which holds only in-frame ones; the method was immunoSEQ multiplex PCR. The sample has about 110,000 clones, around 90% seen once. The sample here was peripheral blood, taken before pregnancy. The source of these receptors is a female donor with multiple sclerosis, enrolled in a pregnancy study.

This sequence joins TRBV27 and TRBJ2-3, with D perhaps matching TRBD2 (7 bases). Germline CDR1 reads MNHEY; CDR2 reads SMNVEV (reference sequence). V was shortened by 7 bases and J by 9 bases, with 23 bases between the two germline ends. The CDR3 runs 15 residues. The CDR3 DNA is TGTGCCAGCACCCTTTCGGGGGGCGAGGGATTCACGCAGTATTTT. It is translated as CASTLSGGEGFTQYF.

The chain links TRBV7-9 to TRBJ2-2, with 8 bases lining up with TRBD2. This CDR3 spans 16 amino acids. J gave up 2 bases and V 5 bases, and 7 bases lay outside the gene matches. The germline V gene has CDR1 SEHNR and CDR2 FQNEAQ (reference sequence). CDR3 residues: CASSPRLAQNTGELFF. The CDR3 DNA reads as TGTGCCAGCAGCCCACGACTAGCGCAAAACACCGGGGAGCTGTTTTTT.

This clone was found once. The chain carries TRBV28 and TRBJ2-5; 9 positions match TRBD1. The germline CDR1 and CDR2 sequences are MDHEN and SYDVKM. CDR3 length: 15 residues. The junction had 9 bases not matched to a gene; V was cut back by 8 bases and J by 2 bases. CDR3 residues: CASRREDRGQETQYF. The CDR3 DNA is TGTGCCAGCCGCCGCGAGGACAGGGGACAAGAGACCCAGTACTTC.

This sequence joins TRBV27 and TRBJ2-5, with D perhaps matching TRBD1 (5 bases). The CDR3 runs 17 residues. CDR1 and CDR2 (germline): MNHEY, SMNVEV (reference sequence). Trimming removed 1 base from V and 0 bases from J, with 15 bases in between. The CDR3 nucleotides are TGTGCCAGCAGTTTATTAGGGGCTAAACGGGACCAAGAGACCCAGTACTTC. Translated: CASSLLGAKRDQETQYF.

The chain uses TRBV29-1 and TRBJ1-1; TRBD1 agrees at 7 bases. Germline-derived CDR1 and CDR2 are SQVTM and ANQGSEA. The CDR3 has 13 residues. V lost 5 bases, J lost 4 bases, and 7 bases stayed unmatched. As DNA, the CDR3 is TGCAGCGTTCGAAAGACAGGGAGCACTGAAGCTTTCTTT. It yields the protein CSVRKTGSTEAFF. The full variable domain, rest sourced from reference TRBV29-1 and TRBJ1-1, is SAVISQKPSRDICQRGTSLTIQCQVDSQVTMMFWYRQQPGQSLTLIATANQGSEATYESGFVIDKFPISRPNLTFSTLTVSNMSPEDSSIYLCSVRKTGSTEAFFGQGTRLTVV.

This chain uses TRBV5-1 with TRBJ2-1; 9 bases align to TRBD2. V trimming: 4 bases; J trimming: 0 bases; junction bases outside the gene matches: 11. The CDR3 sequence is 18 residues long. CDR1 and CDR2 from the germline V gene are SGHRS and YFSETQ. CDR3 bases: TGCGCCAGCAGCCGAGGACGACTAGCGGCTAGCTCCTACAATGAGCAGTTCTTC. Its protein product is CASSRGRLAASSYNEQFF.

V gene TRBV5-1 combines with J gene TRBJ2-1, with TRBD2 matching over 15 bases. This CDR3 comprises 22 residues. J gave up 1 base and V 4 bases, and 18 bases lay outside the gene matches. Germline CDR1 SGHRS, CDR2 YFSETQ. The CDR3 here is CASSGSPGLAGGGLISYNEQFF. CDR3 bases: TGCGCCAGCAGCGGGTCCCCGGGACTAGCGGGGGGAGGCCTAATTTCCTACAATGAGCAGTTCTTC.

The chain uses TRBV18 and TRBJ2-5, with a possible D match to TRBD1 (5 bases). Germline V gene lookup returns CDR1 KGHSH and CDR2 LQKENI. V lost 3 bases to trimming and J lost 2 bases, with 13 bases between them. The CDR3 loop spans 15 amino acids. The DNA for the CDR3 is TGTGCCAGCTCACCGACAGCGTGGGCTCAAGAGACCCAGTACTTC. Translation gives CASSPTAWAQETQYF.

The chain joins TRBV6-5 to TRBJ1-1, with D possibly TRBD1 on 5 matching bases. Germline lookup yields CDR1 MNHEY and CDR2 SVGAGI. The V and J ends lost 4 bases and 5 bases respectively, with 14 bases between them. The CDR3 runs to 14 residues. The CDR3, as DNA: TGTGCCAGCAGTTCCTACATTGGGGGGACTGAAGCTTTCTTT. Protein sequence: CASSSYIGGTEAFF.

The CDR3 bases are TGTGCCAGCAGCTTGGACAGATCCTACGAGCAGTACTTC. Its protein is CASSLDRSYEQYF. This sequence joins TRBV6-5 and TRBJ2-7; the D gene is possibly TRBD1 (6 bases). The CDR3 extends over 13 amino acids. Per germline, CDR1 MNHEY and CDR2 SVGAGI. Trimming cost V 6 bases and J 1 base, with 10 bases left between them.

The chain joins TRBV7-6 to TRBJ2-7; 10 nucleotides agree with TRBD1. CDR1 is SGHVS, CDR2 FNYEAQ, per germline. The CDR3 runs 14 residues. The trim removed 3 bases at V and 6 bases at J, leaving 5 bases unmatched. CDR3 in amino acids: CASSFDRGHGEQYF. CDR3 bases: TGTGCCAGCAGCTTTGACAGGGGGCACGGCGAGCAGTACTTC. The entire variable domain, with the rest obtained from reference TRBV7-6 and TRBJ2-7, is as follows: GAGVSQSPRYKVTKRGQDVALRCDPISGHVSLYWYRQALGQGPEFLTYFNYEAQQDKSGLPNDRFSAERPEGSISTLTIQRTEQRDSAMYRCASSFDRGHGEQYFGPGTRLTVT.

J is TRBJ1-5 and V is TRBV10-2, with 8 bases identical to TRBD1. The germline gives CDR1 WSHSY, CDR2 SAAADI. The CDR3 contains 16 residues. With 4 bases clipped from V and 7 bases from J, the junction kept 12 bases outside the gene matches. CDR3: CASSGGQGIFEQPQHF. DNA for the CDR3: TGCGCCAGCAGTGGTGGACAGGGTATTTTTGAACAGCCCCAGCATTTT.

This chain uses TRBV10-3 with TRBJ2-4; D might be TRBD2 (5 bases). Between the trimmed V and J ends, which lost 0 bases and 0 bases, there was a span of 6 bases. CDR3 length equals 15 residues. In germline, CDR1 is ENHRY, CDR2 SYGVKD. The CDR3 protein is CAISESDSAKNIQYF. CDR3 coding DNA: TGTGCCATCAGTGAGTCGGACTCAGCCAAAAACATTCAGTACTTC.

The chain recombines TRBV19 with TRBJ1-2, with D perhaps TRBD1 (5 bases). Trimming cost V 5 bases and J 8 bases, with 9 bases left between them. The germline gives CDR1 LNHDA, CDR2 SQIVND (reference sequence). The CDR3 runs 11 residues. CDR3 region: CASSRQGGYTF. For the CDR3, the DNA is TGTGCCAGTAGTCGCCAGGGAGGCTACACCTTC.

The genes are TRBV27 and TRBJ1-5, with 10 bases lining up with TRBD1. Trimming cost V 6 bases and J 2 bases; bases outside gene matches: 4. The CDR3 runs 15 residues. The V gene's germline CDR1 is MNHEY and CDR2 SMNVEV (reference sequence). The CDR3 DNA reads as TGTGCCAGCAGACCCGGGACAGGGGGCAATCAGCCCCAGCATTTT. The encoded protein is CASRPGTGGNQPQHF.

This chain links TRBV7-3 with TRBJ2-2, with D perhaps TRBD1 (5 bases). Germline CDR1 reads SGHTA; CDR2 reads FQGTGA. The CDR3 loop spans 15 amino acids. Trimming left V 2 bases short and J 0 bases short, with 7 bases between. CDR3 DNA sequence: TGTGCCAGCAGCTTAGGGGCTGCGAACACCGGGGAGCTGTTTTTT. It specifies CASSLGAANTGELFF.

The chain links TRBV10-3 to TRBJ2-7; 7 bases align to TRBD1. Trimming cost V 8 bases and J 6 bases; bases outside gene matches: 16. The CDR3 runs to 15 residues. From germline, CDR1 is ENHRY and CDR2 SYGVKD. CDR3 nucleotides: TGTGCCATCCGGGACAGCGAACCGAGGAGCACCGAGCAGTACTTC. Its protein product is CAIRDSEPRSTEQYF.